The rows below give T cell receptor beta chains drawn from one sample of a study of blood T cell repertoires in COVID-19. Generated by immunoSEQ multiplex PCR, the TCRdb table keeps only in-frame clones and is missing some. The profile covers 330,000 or so clones, with about 90% appearing a single time and more than 5% taken by the ten largest. Sequenced: PBMCs or T cells enriched from blood (not recorded which). Every receptor here comes from a man aged 25-40 years who had recovered from COVID-19. Both conserved end residues are part of each CDR3. The order of the fields is V gene, clone size, D gene, J gene, CDR3 protein, CDR3 DNA. A D gene is named only where the DNA matches it firmly. Clone size is shown for a subset of rows, as once, few, many or a class of expanded clone.

TRBV2	once	NA	TRBJ1-1	CASSERGGRMNTEAFF	TGTGCCAGCAGTGAACGGGGGGGCCGGATGAACACTGAAGCTTTCTTT
TRBV18	NA	NA	TRBJ2-1	CASSPDEENEQFF	TGTGCCAGCTCACCCGACGAGGAGAATGAGCAGTTCTTC
TRBV27	NA	NA	TRBJ2-5	CASSLQARTQETQYF	TGTGCCAGCAGTTTACAGGCACGGACACAAGAGACCCAGTACTTC
TRBV12-2	NA	NA	TRBJ2-3	CASRFVKSPSTDTQYF	TGTGCAAGTCGCTTCGTTAAATCCCCTAGCACAGATACGCAGTATTTT
TRBV20-1	NA	TRBD1	TRBJ1-6	CSASLGQGIVSYNSPLHF	TGCAGTGCTAGTCTCGGACAGGGGATTGTCTCCTATAATTCACCCCTCCACTTT
TRBV4-1	few	TRBD1	TRBJ1-6	CASSQEGGQGRSPLHF	TGCGCCAGCAGCCAAGAAGGGGGACAGGGACGGTCACCCCTCCACTTT
TRBV3-1/TRBV3-2	NA	TRBD2	TRBJ2-1	CASSQAAGGNEQFF	TGTGCCAGCAGCCAAGCGGCGGGGGGAAATGAGCAGTTCTTC
TRBV5-1	NA	TRBD2	TRBJ2-7	CASSFSVSGVYEQYF	TGCGCCAGCAGCTTTAGTGTTAGCGGGGTCTACGAGCAGTACTTC
TRBV9	NA	TRBD2	TRBJ2-1	CASSVVAGVSYNEQFF	TGTGCCAGCAGCGTAGTGGCGGGGGTCTCCTACAATGAGCAGTTCTTC
TRBV5-1	NA	TRBD1	TRBJ1-5	CASSLGTANQPQHF	TGCGCCAGCAGCCTAGGGACAGCCAATCAGCCCCAGCATTTT
TRBV7-2	once	NA	TRBJ2-2	CASSFRGQNTGELFF	TGTGCCAGCAGCTTCAGGGGACAGAACACCGGGGAGCTGTTTTTT
TRBV12-3/TRBV12-4	NA	NA	TRBJ2-5	CASSSTNTQYF	TGTGCCAGCAGTTCTACTAACACCCAGTACTTC
TRBV7-2	NA	NA	TRBJ2-2	CASSLELTFYSNTGELFF	TGTGCCAGCAGCTTAGAGTTGACTTTCTATTCGAACACCGGGGAGCTGTTTTTT
TRBV30	NA	NA	TRBJ1-6	CAWSQGSSYNSPLHF	TGTGCCTGGAGTCAGGGGAGCTCCTATAATTCACCCCTCCACTTT
TRBV6-5	once	TRBD1	TRBJ1-4	CASSGQGAGEKLFF	TGTGCCAGCAGCGGACAGGGGGCCGGTGAAAAACTGTTTTTT
TRBV9	NA	NA	TRBJ1-5	CASSVAPQQPQHF	TGTGCCAGCAGCGTAGCCCCCCAGCAGCCCCAGCATTTT
TRBV2	NA	NA	TRBJ2-7	CASSDGEWTYEQYF	TGTGCCAGCAGTGACGGGGAGTGGACCTACGAGCAGTACTTC
TRBV6-5	NA	NA	TRBJ2-7	CASSYGGWSYEQYF	TGTGCCAGCAGTTACGGAGGGTGGTCCTACGAGCAGTACTTC
TRBV24-1	NA	NA	TRBJ2-3	CATSRYLDTQYF	TGTGCCACCAGCCGCTATTTAGATACGCAGTATTTT
TRBV28	few	NA	TRBJ1-1	CASSLGQTMNTEAFF	TGTGCCAGCAGTTTAGGGCAGACCATGAACACTGAAGCTTTCTTT
TRBV6-5	NA	TRBD1	TRBJ1-3	CASGQNSGNTIYF	TGTGCCTCGGGACAGAACTCTGGAAACACCATATATTTT
TRBV29-1	NA	NA	TRBJ1-1	CSVQYSGLNTEAFF	TGCAGCGTCCAATACAGCGGCCTGAACACTGAAGCTTTCTTT
TRBV5-8	NA	NA	TRBJ2-5	CASSLAGARLEETQYF	TGTGCCAGCAGCTTGGCAGGGGCCAGGCTGGAAGAGACCCAGTACTTC
TRBV1	once	NA	TRBJ1-6	CTSRPPGQGTRNNSPLHF	TGCACCAGCAGGCCCCCGGGACAGGGTACGAGAAATAATTCACCCCTCCACTTT
TRBV30	few	NA	TRBJ1-1	CAWSVVGGAEAFF	TGTGCCTGGAGTGTAGTTGGCGGTGCTGAAGCTTTCTTT
TRBV13	NA	TRBD2	TRBJ2-1	CASSLVGSGGARYNEQFF	TGTGCCAGCAGCTTAGTGGGTAGCGGGGGGGCGAGATACAATGAGCAGTTCTTC
TRBV11-2	NA	TRBD2	TRBJ2-3	CASSLAGASGGARDTQYF	TGTGCCAGCAGCTTAGCGGGGGCTAGCGGGGGGGCCAGAGATACGCAGTATTTT
TRBV28	once	NA	TRBJ2-3	CASSSIGVSSTDTQYF	TGTGCCAGCAGTTCGATCGGAGTTTCTAGCACAGATACGCAGTATTTT
TRBV6-5	NA	NA	TRBJ2-7	CASKEEYEQYF	TGTGCCAGCAAGGAGGAATACGAGCAGTACTTC
TRBV6-5	NA	TRBD2	TRBJ2-1	CASKGTSGGAYEQFF	TGTGCCAGCAAGGGGACTAGCGGGGGGGCCTATGAGCAGTTCTTC
TRBV10-3	NA	TRBD1	TRBJ1-4	CAISDGGRGLGEKLFF	TGTGCCATCAGTGATGGGGGAAGGGGGCTTGGGGAAAAACTGTTTTTT
TRBV28	NA	TRBD1	TRBJ2-3	CASSLSQGAGTDTQYF	TGTGCCAGCAGTTTATCTCAGGGGGCCGGCACAGATACGCAGTATTTT
TRBV7-6	NA	TRBD1	TRBJ1-5	CASSGGTGVFQPQHF	TGTGCCAGCAGTGGCGGGACAGGGGTTTTTCAGCCCCAGCATTTT
TRBV3-1/TRBV3-2	once	TRBD1	TRBJ1-2	CASSQFGTGVPYGYTF	TGTGCCAGCAGCCAATTCGGGACAGGCGTTCCCTATGGCTACACCTTC
TRBV28	NA	NA	TRBJ1-1	CASSPTPSDKNTEAFF	TGTGCCAGCAGCCCTACTCCGAGTGACAAGAACACTGAAGCTTTCTTT
TRBV28	medium-sized	TRBD1	TRBJ2-7	CASSYRGTYEQYF	TGTGCCAGCAGTTACAGGGGGACCTACGAGCAGTACTTC
TRBV7-6	few	TRBD1	TRBJ2-7	CASSSGQGAYEQYF	TGTGCCAGCAGCTCCGGACAGGGAGCCTACGAGCAGTACTTC
TRBV28	NA	NA	TRBJ1-4	CASSGGGENEKLFF	TGTGCCAGCAGCGGGGGAGGGGAGAATGAAAAACTGTTTTTT
TRBV27	NA	TRBD2	TRBJ2-2	CASSFLGEGKAGELFF	TGTGCCAGCAGTTTTTTAGGGGAGGGGAAGGCCGGGGAGCTGTTTTTT
TRBV6-1	once	NA	TRBJ2-3	CASSDIRGGTDTQYF	TGTGCCAGCAGTGATATAAGGGGCGGCACAGATACGCAGTATTTT
TRBV2	NA	TRBD2	TRBJ2-2	CASSGLAGSGELFF	TGTGCCAGCAGCGGACTAGCGGGGTCCGGGGAGCTGTTTTTT
TRBV5-1	NA	TRBD1	TRBJ1-3	CASSLAMGQAGNTIYF	TGCGCCAGCAGCTTGGCTATGGGACAGGCTGGAAACACCATATATTTT
TRBV6-5	NA	NA	TRBJ1-6	CASSATRISPLHF	TGTGCCAGCAGCGCGACAAGGATCTCACCCCTCCACTTT